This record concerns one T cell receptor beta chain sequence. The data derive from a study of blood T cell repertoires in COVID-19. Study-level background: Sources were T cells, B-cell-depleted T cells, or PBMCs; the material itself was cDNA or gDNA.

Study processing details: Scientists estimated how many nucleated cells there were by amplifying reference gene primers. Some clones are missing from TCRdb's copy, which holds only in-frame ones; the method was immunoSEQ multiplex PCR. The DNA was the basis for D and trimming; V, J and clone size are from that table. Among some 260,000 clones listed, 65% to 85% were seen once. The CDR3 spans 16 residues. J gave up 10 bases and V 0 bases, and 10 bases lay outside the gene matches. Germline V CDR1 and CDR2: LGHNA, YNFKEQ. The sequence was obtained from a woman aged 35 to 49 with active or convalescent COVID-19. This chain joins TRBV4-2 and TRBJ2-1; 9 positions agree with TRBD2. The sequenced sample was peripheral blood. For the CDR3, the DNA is TGTGCCAGCAGCCAAGATGCCGGGACTAGCCTCTTGGAGCAGTTCTTC. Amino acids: CASSQDAGTSLLEQFF.